The clone carrying this TCR beta chain was counted a few times. The antigen is not known. This entry comes from a study of cytomegalovirus exposure and HLA in healthy donors. Study at large: An analysis done earlier identified more than 90 million unique TCR beta sequences from about 180 million T cells. Clustering assigned 70% to 85% of the approximately 400 genotyped donors to the Caucasian-associated ancestry cluster.

Findings and limits, study-wide: TCR beta sequences numbering around 15,000 were associated with HLA alleles at 0.05 false discovery rate in a later analysis.

PCR was performed using 60 Vbeta and 13 Jbeta primers. TCRdb keeps only in-frame clones here, not all; method: immunoSEQ multiplex PCR. The sample lists 110,000 or so clones, roughly three quarters occurring once. Each donor's status was that of a healthy bone marrow donor. The source material was PBMCs. The origin of this receptor is a man aged 25-45 years in good health and CMV-seronegative.

The CDR3 nucleotides read TGTGCCAGCAGGGGCGGGGACGAGCAGTACTTC. Amino acids: CASRGGDEQYF. The chain carries TRBV11-2 and TRBJ2-7; D perhaps matches TRBD2 (6 bases). CDR3 length equals 11 residues. The V gene lost 6 bases and the J gene lost 5 bases, with 8 bases spanning the gap. The germline CDR1 and CDR2 sequences are SGHAT and FQNNGV.